These T cell receptor beta chains were read from a single sample in a study of regulatory T cells in long-lasting Graves disease. One entry per CDR3 protein, called by TCRdb with MiXCR from the multiplex PCR reads. The sample consists of a few hundred thousand distinct CDR3 sequences, about 20% of them appearing once. The sample here was peripheral blood mononuclear cells (PBMCs), taken when the disease was refractory, from a patient treated with antithyroid drugs. Source of these receptors: a female donor with Graves disease. The CDR3 runs from the conserved cysteine through the conserved F or W. The D gene is left open where the match is weak. Expanded clones are given a class, and other clones once, few, many or no size at all.

clone_size j_call v_call d_call cdr3_aa cdr3_nt
- TRBJ2-7 TRBV10-3 TRBD1 CAIRSTGEFYEQYF TGTGCCATCCGTAGTACAGGGGAATTTTACGAGCAGTACTTC
- TRBJ2-7 TRBV27 - CASGAGLEEQYF TGTGCCAGCGGGGCGGGGCTCGAGGAGCAGTACTTC
- TRBJ1-5 TRBV6-1 TRBD1 CASTPRTTGEGQPQHF TGTGCCAGCACCCCAAGAACAACAGGGGAGGGTCAGCCCCAGCATTTT
- TRBJ2-5 TRBV25-1 - CASSEGRGGVETQYF TGTGCCAGCAGTGAAGGACGGGGTGGCGTAGAGACCCAGTACTTC
many TRBJ2-7 TRBV20-1 TRBD1 CSASLDRDEQYF TGCAGTGCTAGTTTGGACAGGGACGAGCAGTACTTC
- TRBJ1-1 TRBV9 - CASSVVVGSEAFF TGTGCCAGCAGCGTAGTGGTGGGCTCTGAAGCTTTCTTT
- TRBJ1-4 TRBV19 - CASAGTAGGTTNEKLFF TGTGCCAGCGCTGGGACGGCGGGGGGAACAACTAATGAAAAACTGTTTTTT
many TRBJ1-2 TRBV6-1 TRBD1 CAISDRADYGYTF TGTGCCATTTCGGACAGGGCAGACTATGGCTACACCTTC
many TRBJ2-5 TRBV7-2 TRBD2 CASSSRGGKETQYF TGTGCCAGCAGCTCCCGGGGGGGGAAAGAGACCCAGTACTTC
- TRBJ2-7 TRBV7-2 - CASGLTPSYEQYF TGTGCCAGCGGCTTGACCCCTTCCTACGAGCAGTACTTC
- TRBJ2-2 TRBV19 TRBD2 CAARRSGLAVPGGELFF TGTGCCGCTCGGAGGTCGGGACTAGCGGTCCCCGGGGGGGAGCTGTTTTTT
many TRBJ2-2 TRBV7-2 - CASSYNLITNTGELFF TGTGCCAGCAGTTACAACCTTATCACGAACACCGGGGAGCTGTTTTTT
- TRBJ2-3 TRBV11-3 - CASSLRDGSTDTQYF TGTGCCAGCAGTCTCCGGGACGGAAGCACAGATACGCAGTATTTT
few TRBJ2-3 TRBV7-3 - CASSLSWADTQYF TGTGCCAGCAGCTTAAGCTGGGCAGATACGCAGTATTTT
- TRBJ1-1 TRBV6-1 - CASRGMTGGEAFF TGTGCCAGCAGGGGGATGACGGGAGGGGAAGCTTTCTTT
few TRBJ1-2 TRBV7-8 TRBD1 CASSSRTGTGNYGYTF TGTGCCAGCAGCTCACGGACCGGGACAGGGAATTATGGCTACACCTTC
few TRBJ2-5 TRBV7-9 - CASSLPTGVQETQYF TGTGCCAGCAGCTTACCCACGGGAGTCCAAGAGACCCAGTACTTC
- TRBJ2-6 TRBV5-1 TRBD2 CASSLVPRDSGGARGANVLTF TGCGCCAGCAGCTTGGTTCCCCGCGATAGCGGGGGGGCGAGAGGGGCCAACGTCCTGACTTTC
few TRBJ1-6 TRBV28 - CASSLLRVSPLHF TGTGCCAGCAGTCTTCTCAGGGTTTCACCCCTCCACTTT
few TRBJ1-2 TRBV4-1 - CASSQEVGTVYGYTF TGCGCCAGCAGCCAGGAAGTGGGAACTGTCTATGGCTACACCTTC
few TRBJ2-5 TRBV7-3 TRBD2 CASSLSASGGGNEAQYF TGTGCCAGCAGCTTATCAGCTAGCGGGGGGGGGAATGAGGCCCAGTACTTC
- TRBJ2-5 TRBV6-5 TRBD2 CASSYLERLAGGRRETQYF TGTGCCAGCAGTTACTTGGAGAGACTAGCGGGGGGGAGGCGAGAGACCCAGTACTTC
many TRBJ1-3 TRBV28 - CASSPSPRSGNTIYF TGTGCCAGCAGTCCCTCCCCCCGCTCTGGAAACACCATATATTTT
few TRBJ1-5 TRBV7-9 - CASSLEGSGQPQHF TGTGCCAGCAGCTTAGAGGGGTCTGGTCAGCCCCAGCATTTT
few TRBJ2-3 TRBV9 - CASSPGGLGSTDTQYF TGTGCCAGCTCACCCGGGGGTCTAGGTAGCACAGATACGCAGTATTTT
many TRBJ1-2 TRBV10-3 - CAISDQIGRDGYTF TGTGCCATCAGTGATCAAATAGGGCGGGACGGCTACACCTTC
many TRBJ1-4 TRBV28 - CASSSPRRGYNEKLFF TGTGCCAGCAGCTCCCCACGAAGGGGCTATAATGAAAAACTGTTTTTT
few TRBJ1-1 TRBV20-1 - CSADIQGTEAFF TGCAGTGCTGATATACAGGGCACTGAAGCTTTCTTT
few TRBJ1-2 TRBV6-2/TRBV6-3 - CASSYSQGLYGYTF TGTGCCAGCAGTTACTCACAGGGCCTGTATGGCTACACCTTC
many TRBJ2-5 TRBV7-7 TRBD1 CASSPLGGQGVGETQYF TGTGCTAGCAGCCCCCTCGGGGGACAGGGGGTCGGGGAGACCCAGTACTTC
many TRBJ1-4 TRBV28 - CASSSPRGASNEKLFF TGTGCCAGCAGTTCTCCCCGGGGAGCCTCTAATGAAAAACTGTTTTTT
- TRBJ2-1 TRBV5-1 TRBD1 CASSLRQGPRYNEQFF TGCGCCAGCAGCCTCAGACAGGGGCCGAGGTACAATGAGCAGTTCTTC
once TRBJ2-7 TRBV3-1 - CASSLARGAFYEQYF TGTGCCAGCAGTCTGGCTCGGGGTGCCTTCTACGAGCAGTACTTC
many TRBJ2-5 TRBV6-1 TRBD1 CASRTTGQETQYF TGTGCCAGCAGAACGACAGGGCAAGAGACCCAGTACTTC
few TRBJ1-2 TRBV6-1 - CASTKGRDGIYGYTF TGTGCCAGCACTAAGGGGCGGGACGGTATCTATGGCTACACCTTC
- TRBJ2-5 TRBV11-2 TRBD2 CASSSLVASGGAGETQYF TGTGCCAGCAGCTCCCTCGTGGCTAGCGGGGGGGCCGGAGAGACCCAGTACTTC
- TRBJ1-1 TRBV19 - CASSMIPGTEAFF TGTGCCAGTAGTATGATTCCCGGGACTGAAGCTTTCTTT
many TRBJ1-4 TRBV27 TRBD1 CASSRQGREEKLFF TGTGCCAGCAGCCGACAGGGGCGGGAGGAAAAACTGTTTTTT
once TRBJ2-7 TRBV4-2 TRBD2 CASSQDHLGLTYEQYF TGTGCCAGCAGCCAAGATCACTTGGGACTAACCTACGAGCAGTACTTC
- TRBJ1-5 TRBV4-1 - CASSQDTTGDVNQPQHF TGCGCCAGCAGCCAAGATACGACAGGTGACGTGAATCAGCCCCAGCATTTT
- TRBJ2-1 TRBV24-1 - CATAAFYNEQFF TGTGCCACCGCGGCCTTCTACAATGAGCAGTTCTTC
many TRBJ1-4 TRBV7-9 - CASTSDATNEKLFF TGTGCCAGCACGTCAGACGCAACTAATGAAAAACTGTTTTTT